The entry below describes one TCR beta chain. The data are from a study of T cell changes during pregnancy in multiple sclerosis. Trimming took 1 base from V and 1 from J; bases not matched to a gene: 3. CDR3 length: 15 residues. Germline V gene sequence: CDR1 LNHDA, CDR2 SQIVND (reference sequence). Produced via immunoSEQ multiplex PCR; TCRdb's table is partial and in-frame only. This sample has approximately 97,000 clones, with roughly 91% found just once. This chain connects TRBV19 to TRBJ1-2; 7 bases map to TRBD1. The TCR originated in a female donor in good health, enrolled as a control in a pregnancy study. The material was peripheral blood, obtained after pregnancy. The CDR3 coding sequence is TGTGCCAGTAGTATAGTTCGGGACAGTAACTATGGCTACACCTTC. Protein product: CASSIVRDSNYGYTF.